One sample yielded the 8 T cell receptor beta chains listed below, sequenced in a study of T cell responses to AZD1222 COVID-19 vaccine. Produced via immunoSEQ multiplex PCR; TCRdb's table is partial and in-frame only. The repertoire consists of about 82,000 clones, with 80% to 95% occurring once and the leading ten covering roughly 3.1%. The source was peripheral blood, collected 28 days after the second AZD1222 dose. The receptors derive from an adult who received the AZD1222 COVID-19 vaccine.

The rearrangement links TRBV5-1 to TRBJ1-1; D unresolved. Trimming left V 4 bases short and J 2 bases short, with 15 bases between. The CDR3 covers 15 residues. The germline V gene encodes CDR1 SGHRS and CDR2 YFSETQ. The CDR3 DNA reads TGCGCCAGCAGCCCATCCACATCGTATAACACTGAAGCTTTCTTT. Protein: CASSPSTSYNTEAFF.

This chain uses TRBV19 with TRBJ1-2; D gene unclear. Germline CDR1 LNHDA, CDR2 SQIVND (reference sequence). This CDR3 has 13 amino acids. The ends were cut back, 6 bases at V and 4 bases at J, with 12 bases in the middle. This chain's CDR3 is CASSSDGAYGYTF. The CDR3, as DNA: TGTGCCAGTAGCTCCGATGGAGCCTATGGCTACACCTTC.

The chain has TRBV9 and TRBJ2-3; no definite D call. V was shortened by 4 bases and J by 3 bases, with 18 bases between the two germline ends. The CDR3 has 16 amino acids. Germline V gives CDR1 SGDLS, CDR2 YYNGEE. CDR3 in DNA: TGTGCCAGCAGCTCACGCTCGACGGAGTCAACAGATACGCAGTATTTT. Its protein product is CASSSRSTESTDTQYF.

The J gene is TRBJ2-1, the V gene TRBV7-8; 9 bases match TRBD2. Germline assignment: CDR1 SGHVS and CDR2 FQNEAQ. Trimming at V came to 5 bases and at J to 6 bases, leaving 8 bases not matched to a gene. The CDR3 consists of 15 residues. The CDR3 protein is CASSPGTSLGNEQFF. CDR3 nucleotides: TGTGCCAGCAGCCCCGGGACTAGCTTGGGCAATGAGCAGTTCTTC.

The genes are TRBV15 and TRBJ1-2; D may be TRBD1 (5 bases). The CDR3 is 13 amino acids. Trimming pared 3 bases from V and 8 bases from J, leaving 13 bases between. Germline V gives CDR1 LNHNV, CDR2 YYDKDF (reference sequence). The CDR3 region has the DNA TGTGCCACCAGCAGGGGACGCGTTCGGGGCTACACCTTC. It translates to CATSRGRVRGYTF.

J is TRBJ2-7 and V is TRBV15; 9 nucleotides match TRBD1. Germline loops: CDR1 LNHNV, CDR2 YYDKDF (reference sequence). Trimming cost V 3 bases and J 2 bases; bases outside gene matches: 2. The CDR3 consists of 14 residues. In nucleotides, the CDR3 is TGTGCCACCAGCAGGGACAGGGGAGCCTACGAGCAGTACTTC. This translates into CATSRDRGAYEQYF.

This chain links TRBV9 with TRBJ2-3; the match to TRBD2 covers 16 bases. Germline CDR1 SGDLS, CDR2 YYNGEE. The CDR3 extends over 16 amino acids. Unmatched junction bases numbered 1, after V lost 0 bases and J lost 6 bases. CDR3 DNA sequence: TGTGCCAGCAGCGTAGCGGGACTAGCGGGGGGGGATACGCAGTATTTT. This sequence encodes CASSVAGLAGGDTQYF.

The chain joins TRBV7-9 to TRBJ1-1; 8 bases map to TRBD1. The germline CDR1 and CDR2 sequences are SEHNR and FQNEAQ (reference sequence). The CDR3 covers 13 residues. Trimming removed 10 bases from V and 5 bases from J; junction bases left unmatched: 9. In DNA, the CDR3 is TGTGCCACCCCCGAAGGACAGGGAACTGAAGCTTTCTTT. Encoded protein: CATPEGQGTEAFF.